One and the same sample provided the 28 T cell receptor beta chains below, sequenced in a study of blood T cell repertoires in COVID-19. Data came from immunoSEQ multiplex PCR; TCRdb stores just in-frame clones and leaves some out. The repertoire holds fewer than 350,000 clones, with 70% to 90% as singletons. Specimen: peripheral blood. The receptors derive from a woman under 40 with COVID-19, enrolled during active disease.

The chain links TRBV28 to TRBJ2-5, with 8 bases aligning to TRBD2. CDR3 size: 16 residues. Unmatched junction bases numbered 9, after V lost 1 base and J lost 5 bases. CDR1 and CDR2 from the germline V gene are MDHEN and SYDVKM. The CDR3: CASSLSLPGGRETQYF. As DNA, the CDR3 is TGTGCCAGCAGTTTATCTCTTCCGGGGGGGCGGGAGACCCAGTACTTC.

This chain uses TRBV30 with TRBJ1-5, with 7 bases aligning to TRBD1. J gave up 6 bases and V 1 base, and 6 bases lay outside the gene matches. Germline V gene sequence: CDR1 GTSNPN, CDR2 SVGIG (reference sequence). There are 14 residues in the CDR3. The CDR3 protein is CAWSEGGEAQPQHF. CDR3 sequence (DNA): TGTGCCTGGAGTGAAGGGGGCGAGGCTCAGCCCCAGCATTTT. Complete variable domain (other parts from reference TRBV30 and TRBJ1-5): SQTIHQWPATLVQPVGSPLSLECTVEGTSNPNLYWYRQAAGRGLQLLFYSVGIGQISSEVPQNLSASRPQDRQFILSSKKLLLSDSGFYLCAWSEGGEAQPQHFGDGTRLSIL.

This chain links TRBV10-2 with TRBJ2-7; TRBD2 matches 7 bases. The CDR3 has 12 amino acids. V shed 10 bases and J 4 bases; nucleotides not matched to a gene: 7. Germline-derived CDR1 and CDR2 are WSHSY and SAAADI. The CDR3 coding sequence is TGCGCCACCGCTAGCGGTCCGTACGAGCAGTACTTC. Protein product: CATASGPYEQYF.

This chain links TRBV29-1 with TRBJ1-2; D is unresolved. V lost 5 bases and J 6 bases, leaving 10 bases between the germline ends. The CDR3 length is 11 residues. Germline V lookup: CDR1 SQVTM, CDR2 ANQGSEA. This chain's CDR3 is CSVLRGDGYTF. CDR3 DNA sequence: TGCAGCGTTCTGCGGGGAGATGGCTACACCTTC.

The chain is built from TRBV5-4 and TRBJ1-2; D may be TRBD1 (5 bases). CDR1 and CDR2 (germline): SGHNT, YYREEE (reference sequence). V gave up 1 base and J gave up 3 bases, with 7 bases separating them. The CDR3 is made up of 13 amino acids. The CDR3 DNA follows: TGTGCCAGCAGCTTGCGGGGGGACTATGGCTACACCTTC. Translated: CASSLRGDYGYTF.

This clone was found many times. As DNA, the CDR3 is TGTGCCAGCAGCCCGGGGGGGCCCTCAGATACGCAGTATTTT. Translated, it gives CASSPGGPSDTQYF. The chain employs TRBV11-3 and TRBJ2-3, with TRBD2 matching 8 bases. V was clipped by 5 bases and J by 4 bases; unmatched bases: 5. This CDR3 spans 14 amino acids. Germline CDR1 is SGHNT and CDR2 is YENEEA.

The chain recombines TRBV5-4 with TRBJ2-1; 14 bases match TRBD2. The CDR3 is 16 amino acids. Per germline, CDR1 SGHNT and CDR2 YYREEE (reference sequence). V lost 0 bases, J lost 10 bases, and 6 bases stayed unmatched. CDR3 nucleotide sequence: TGTGCCAGCAGCTTGGCCGGGACTAGCGGGGGATACGAGCAGTTCTTC. Translating gives CASSLAGTSGGYEQFF.

The chain recombines TRBV18 with TRBJ2-7; maybe TRBD1 (6 bases). V was cut by 0 bases and J by 3 bases, with 15 bases left in between. The CDR3 spans 16 residues. The germline gives CDR1 KGHSH, CDR2 LQKENI. Written as DNA, the CDR3 is TGTGCCAGCTCACCACCGGCAGGGGCTAGGGGCTACGAGCAGTACTTC. This encodes CASSPPAGARGYEQYF.

This sequence joins TRBV9 and TRBJ2-3; no definite D call. This CDR3 is built from 16 residues. The V gene's germline CDR1 is SGDLS and CDR2 YYNGEE. The V end lost 2 bases, the J end lost 0 bases, and 13 bases lay between the germline ends. DNA of the CDR3: TGTGCCAGCAGCGTCTCGACTCCCACCAGCACAGATACGCAGTATTTT. Its translation is CASSVSTPTSTDTQYF.

This rearrangement joins TRBV2 to TRBJ2-1; D gene ambiguous. This CDR3 is 15 amino acids long. The ends were cut back, 0 bases at V and 8 bases at J, with 14 bases in the middle. CDR1 SNHLY and CDR2 FYNNEI come from the germline V gene. The CDR3 here is CASSEAREALDEQFF. For the CDR3, the DNA is TGTGCCAGCAGTGAAGCGCGTGAAGCGCTCGATGAGCAGTTCTTC.

In its sample, this clone was seen once. The chain couples TRBV5-1 to TRBJ1-4; D not resolved. Deletions cut 4 bases from V and 4 bases from J, with 11 bases between. CDR1 and CDR2 (germline): SGHRS, YFSETQ. CDR3 length equals 14 residues. The CDR3 DNA reads as TGCGCCAGCAGCCCGGACGGACTTAATGAAAAACTGTTTTTT. As protein: CASSPDGLNEKLFF.

The chain recombines TRBV7-6 with TRBJ2-7; 15 bases are shared with TRBD2. Germline loops: CDR1 SGHVS, CDR2 FNYEAQ. After removal of 0 bases from V and 0 bases from J, the junction contained 6 bases not matched to a gene. CDR3 length: 19 residues. The CDR3 loop reads CASSLAYGTSGGHSYEQYF. The CDR3 nucleotides are TGTGCCAGCAGCTTAGCTTACGGGACTAGCGGGGGGCACTCCTACGAGCAGTACTTC.

The rearrangement joins TRBV4-2 to TRBJ2-2; 7 nucleotides match TRBD2. The germline V gene has CDR1 LGHNA and CDR2 YNFKEQ. Trimming removed 4 bases from V and 5 bases from J; junction bases left unmatched: 1. The CDR3 consists of 13 residues. In DNA, the CDR3 is TGTGCCAGCAGCCTCGGGGGGACCGGGGAGCTGTTTTTT. Its translation: CASSLGGTGELFF.

The chain joins TRBV7-8 to TRBJ2-7; TRBD1 agrees at 8 bases. CDR3 length: 15 amino acids. The germline CDR1 and CDR2 sequences are SGHVS and FQNEAQ. V trimming: 5 bases; J trimming: 0 bases; junction bases outside the gene matches: 6. This chain's CDR3 is CASSLRTGSSYEQYF. CDR3 bases: TGTGCCAGCAGCCTCCGGACAGGGAGCTCCTACGAGCAGTACTTC.

The V and J genes are TRBV1 and TRBJ2-7; the table gives TRBD1 as D, unverified against the DNA. TRBV1 is a pseudogene locus. The CDR3 has 16 amino acids. The CDR3 DNA is TGCACCAGCAGCCAAGATCTAACAGGGGGTTTCTACGAGCAGTACTTC. Its translation: CTSSQDLTGGFYEQYF.

This chain uses TRBV27 with TRBJ2-3, with a tentative D call TRBD2 (5 bases). Trimming left V 4 bases short and J 5 bases short, with 13 bases between. There are 14 residues in the CDR3. CDR1 and CDR2 (germline): MNHEY, SMNVEV (reference sequence). This chain's CDR3 is CASSYSGGGDTQYF. DNA of the CDR3: TGTGCCAGCAGTTATTCCGGAGGTGGAGATACGCAGTATTTT.

This clone was observed a few times. The rearrangement joins TRBV7-6 to TRBJ1-2, with a weak D call TRBD1 (5 bases). V gave up 5 bases and J gave up 8 bases, with 12 bases separating them. In germline, CDR1 is SGHVS, CDR2 FNYEAQ. This CDR3 has 12 residues. The CDR3, as DNA: TGTGCCAGCAGCGTGGGGGGGGAAGGCTACACCTTC. Encoded protein: CASSVGGEGYTF.

The CDR3 spells CASVSGGKNEKLFF. The CDR3 DNA reads as TGTGCCAGCGTGTCAGGGGGCAAGAATGAAAAACTGTTTTTT. The chain couples TRBV7-9 to TRBJ1-4; 8 nucleotides align to TRBD1. The germline V gene has CDR1 SEHNR and CDR2 FQNEAQ (reference sequence). The junction had 7 bases not matched to a gene; V was cut back by 8 bases and J by 5 bases. The CDR3 spans 14 residues.

This clone was seen once. This chain uses TRBV27 with TRBJ1-1; TRBD1 might be the D (5 bases). The CDR3 contains 13 residues. The V end was cut by 3 bases, the J end by 3 bases, with 8 bases between. From germline, CDR1 is MNHEY and CDR2 SMNVEV (reference sequence). CDR3: CASSFGGDTEAFF. The CDR3, as DNA: TGTGCCAGCAGTTTCGGGGGGGACACTGAAGCTTTCTTT.

J is TRBJ2-1 and V is TRBV12-5; 7 nucleotides align to TRBD2. The V segment lost 5 bases and the J segment 4 bases; nucleotides outside the gene matches: 5. There are 14 residues in the CDR3. Germline V gene data show CDR1 as LGHNT and CDR2 as FRNRAP. The CDR3 here is CASGPPGGYNEQFF. The CDR3 DNA reads TGTGCTAGTGGTCCCCCCGGGGGGTACAATGAGCAGTTCTTC.

This sequence joins TRBV19 and TRBJ2-5, with 10 bases identical to TRBD1. V gave up 5 bases and J gave up 4 bases; unmatched junction bases: 10. CDR1 is LNHDA and CDR2 is SQIVND in the germline V gene (reference sequence). The CDR3 consists of 16 residues. The CDR3 sequence: CASSARGQGRGETQYF. The CDR3 DNA is TGTGCCAGTAGTGCCCGGGGACAGGGGAGAGGAGAGACCCAGTACTTC.

This clone was seen more than once but under ten times. The chain recombines TRBV25-1 with TRBJ2-4; 8 positions match TRBD2. Per the germline V gene, CDR1 is MGHDK and CDR2 is SYGVNS. With V trimmed by 6 bases and J by 2 bases, 15 bases remained unmatched. CDR3 length: 18 residues. The CDR3 DNA sequence: TGTGCCAGCAGCCCACCCAAACGGGGGGGCTTGACCAAAAACATTCAGTACTTC. This encodes CASSPPKRGGLTKNIQYF.

V is TRBV12-3 or TRBV12-4 and J is TRBJ2-5, with a possible D match to TRBD2 (6 bases). Trimming stripped 2 bases from V and 2 bases from J, with 6 bases between. The CDR3 consists of 13 residues. CDR3 nucleotide sequence: TGTGCCAGCAGTTTACTAGCGCAAGAGACCCAGTACTTC. Its translation: CASSLLAQETQYF.

This clone has only a few counts. The chain employs TRBV5-1 and TRBJ2-7; perhaps TRBD1 as D (6 bases). Per germline, CDR1 SGHRS and CDR2 YFSETQ. The CDR3 spans 13 residues. Trimming left V 4 bases short and J 1 base short, with 9 bases between. The CDR3 here is CASSRDTSYEQYF. In nucleotides, the CDR3 is TGCGCCAGCAGCCGGGACACGTCCTACGAGCAGTACTTC.

The gene calls are TRBV19 and TRBJ2-3, with TRBD1 matching over 7 bases. After removal of 6 bases from V and 6 bases from J, the junction contained 12 bases not matched to a gene. The CDR3 has 15 residues. CDR1 and CDR2 from the germline V gene are LNHDA and SQIVND (reference sequence). The CDR3 is CASSSGQPRVDTQYF. Here the CDR3 DNA reads TGTGCCAGTAGCTCGGGACAGCCTAGGGTCGATACGCAGTATTTT. Looking up the rest from reference TRBV19 and TRBJ2-3 gives the full variable domain: DGGITQSPKYLFRKEGQNVTLSCEQNLNHDAMYWYRQDPGQGLRLIYYSQIVNDFQKGDIAEGYSVSREKKESFPLTVTSAQKNPTAFYLCASSSGQPRVDTQYFGPGTRLTVL.

This chain connects TRBV2 to TRBJ2-5; TRBD2 aligns across 13 bases. The CDR3 covers 15 residues. Germline CDR1 and CDR2: SNHLY and FYNNEI. V gave up 8 bases and J gave up 1 base; unmatched junction bases: 4. CDR3 residues: CASSRLAGGQETQYF. In DNA form, the CDR3 reads TGTGCCAGCTCAAGACTAGCGGGGGGCCAAGAGACCCAGTACTTC.

The CDR3 coding sequence is TGTGCCAGTACGCAGCGGGGGTCCACAGATACGCAGTATTTT. It specifies CASTQRGSTDTQYF. The V gene is TRBV19, the J gene TRBJ2-3; 8 positions agree with TRBD2. The CDR3 runs to 14 residues. The germline gives CDR1 LNHDA, CDR2 SQIVND (reference sequence). J was trimmed by 2 bases and V by 7 bases; bases with no gene match: 5.

The chain has TRBV5-4 and TRBJ2-6; the match to TRBD2 covers 7 bases. The CDR3 has 17 residues. With 2 bases clipped from V and 1 base from J, the junction kept 6 bases outside the gene matches. Germline CDR1 and CDR2: SGHNT and YYREEE (reference sequence). The CDR3 protein is CASSLEGRGSGANVLTF. CDR3 bases: TGTGCCAGCAGCTTAGAGGGGCGGGGGTCTGGGGCCAACGTCCTGACTTTC.